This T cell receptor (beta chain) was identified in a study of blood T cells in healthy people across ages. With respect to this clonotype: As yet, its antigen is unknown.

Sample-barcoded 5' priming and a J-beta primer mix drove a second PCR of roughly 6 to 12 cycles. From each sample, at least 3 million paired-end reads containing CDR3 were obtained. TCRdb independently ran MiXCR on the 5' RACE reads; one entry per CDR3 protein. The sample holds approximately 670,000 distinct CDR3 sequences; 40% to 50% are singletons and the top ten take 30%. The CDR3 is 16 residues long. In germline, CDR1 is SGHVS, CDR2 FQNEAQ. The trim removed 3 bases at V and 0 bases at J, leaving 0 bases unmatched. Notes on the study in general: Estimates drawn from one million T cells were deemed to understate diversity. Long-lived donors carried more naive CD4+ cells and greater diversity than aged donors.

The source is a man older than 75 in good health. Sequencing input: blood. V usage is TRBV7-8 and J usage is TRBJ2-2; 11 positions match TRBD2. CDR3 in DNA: TGTGCCAGCAGCTTGACTAGCGGGGCGAACACCGGGGAGCTGTTTTTT. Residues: CASSLTSGANTGELFF. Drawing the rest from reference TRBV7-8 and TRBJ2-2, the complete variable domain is GAGVSQSPRYKVAKRGQDVALRCDPISGHVSLFWYQQALGQGPEFLTYFQNEAQLDKSGLPSDRFFAERPEGSVSTLKIQRTQQEDSAVYLCASSLTSGANTGELFFGEGSRLTVL.